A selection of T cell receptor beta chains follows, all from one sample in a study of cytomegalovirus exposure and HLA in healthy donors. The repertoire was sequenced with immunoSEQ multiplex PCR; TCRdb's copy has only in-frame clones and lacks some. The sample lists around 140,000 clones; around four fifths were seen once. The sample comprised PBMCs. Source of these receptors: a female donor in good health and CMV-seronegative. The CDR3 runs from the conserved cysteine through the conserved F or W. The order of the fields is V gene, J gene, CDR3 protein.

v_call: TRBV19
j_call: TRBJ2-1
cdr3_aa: CASSMRREGRSNEQFF

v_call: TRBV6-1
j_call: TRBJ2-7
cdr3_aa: CASSVVSSYEQYF

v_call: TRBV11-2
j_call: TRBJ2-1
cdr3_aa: CASSSISGRAHNEQFF

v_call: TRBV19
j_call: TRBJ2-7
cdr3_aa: CASSIVSPIVDGTGVFEQYF

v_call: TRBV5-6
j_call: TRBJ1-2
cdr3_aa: CASSFRDRGPAGYTF

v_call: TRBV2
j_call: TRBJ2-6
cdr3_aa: CASRKGVSTSGANVLTF

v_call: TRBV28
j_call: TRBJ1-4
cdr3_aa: CASRTGFEKLFF

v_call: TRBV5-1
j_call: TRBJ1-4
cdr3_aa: CASSLGAGGEKLFF

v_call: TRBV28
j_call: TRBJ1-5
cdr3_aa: CASSQTGSNNQPQHF

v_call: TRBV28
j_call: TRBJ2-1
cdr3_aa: CASSLWTQGLNNEQFF

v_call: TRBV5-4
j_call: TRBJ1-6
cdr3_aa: CASSPPLGTANSPLHF

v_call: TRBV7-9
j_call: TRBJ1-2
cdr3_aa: CASSYRQGHGYTF

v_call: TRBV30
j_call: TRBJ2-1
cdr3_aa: CAWIMGAQQFF

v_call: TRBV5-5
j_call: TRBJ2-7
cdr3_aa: CASIPRDGAYEQYF

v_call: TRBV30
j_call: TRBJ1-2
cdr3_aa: CAWSVGGDRGIYTF

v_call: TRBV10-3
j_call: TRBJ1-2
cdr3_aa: CAISDRGRNYGYTF

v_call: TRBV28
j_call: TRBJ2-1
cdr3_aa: CASSIRPTVNNEQFF

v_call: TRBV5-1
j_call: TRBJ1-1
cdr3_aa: CASSLGPAAGTEAFF

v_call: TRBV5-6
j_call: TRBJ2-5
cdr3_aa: CASSLISDSQETQYF

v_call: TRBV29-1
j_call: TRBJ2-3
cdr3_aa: CSVGYSGVTDTQYF

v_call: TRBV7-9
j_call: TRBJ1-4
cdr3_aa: CASSLAPRQGEKLFF

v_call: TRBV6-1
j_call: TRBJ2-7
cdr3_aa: CASSELAGLRYEQYF

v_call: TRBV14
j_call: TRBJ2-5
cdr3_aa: CASSQDVAAGLSPLKQETQYF

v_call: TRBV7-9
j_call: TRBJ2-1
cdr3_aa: CSSSFGADEQFF

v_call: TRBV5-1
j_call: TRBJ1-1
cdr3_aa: CASSFQGLDEAFF

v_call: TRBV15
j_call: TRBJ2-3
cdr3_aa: CATSESSGATDTQYF

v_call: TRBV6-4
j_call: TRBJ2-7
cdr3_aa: CASQPYEQYF

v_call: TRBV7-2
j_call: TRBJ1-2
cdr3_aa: CASSPRQGGKSYGYTF

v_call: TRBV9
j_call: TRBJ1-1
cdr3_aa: CASSVGGRGTEAFF

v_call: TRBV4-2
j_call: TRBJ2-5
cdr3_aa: CASSQDVIGTGGTQYF

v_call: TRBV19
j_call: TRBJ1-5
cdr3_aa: CASSRAGGFRNQPQHF

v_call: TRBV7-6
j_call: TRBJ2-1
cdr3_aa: CASSFRGRALHEQFF

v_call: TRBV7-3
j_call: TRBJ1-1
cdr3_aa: CASSSLRETEAFF

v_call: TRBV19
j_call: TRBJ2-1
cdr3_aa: CASSLTYNEQFF

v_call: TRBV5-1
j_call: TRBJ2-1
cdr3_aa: CASSLGQDHNYNNEQFF

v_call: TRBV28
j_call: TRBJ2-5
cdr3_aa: CASRGTLTETQYF

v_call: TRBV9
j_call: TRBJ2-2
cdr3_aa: CASSVQPGITGELFF

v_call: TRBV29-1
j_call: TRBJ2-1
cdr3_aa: CSVVGLAGESYSYNEQFF

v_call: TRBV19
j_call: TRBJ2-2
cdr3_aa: CASTSRGSNTGELFF

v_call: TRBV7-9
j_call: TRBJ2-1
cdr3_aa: CASSLVEEQFF

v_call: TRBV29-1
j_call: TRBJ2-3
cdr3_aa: CSVESWLAGGITDTQYF

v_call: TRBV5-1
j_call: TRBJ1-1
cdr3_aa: CASSLEVRAAAEAFF

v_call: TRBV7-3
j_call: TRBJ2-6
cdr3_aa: CASSLSGANSGANVLTF

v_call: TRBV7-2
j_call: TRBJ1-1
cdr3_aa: CASSPPIPEAFF

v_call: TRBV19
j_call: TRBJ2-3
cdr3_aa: CASSILSGVSTDTQYF

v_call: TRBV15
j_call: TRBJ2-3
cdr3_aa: CATSSGGRGTDTQYF

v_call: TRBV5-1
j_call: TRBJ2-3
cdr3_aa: CASSLQLGGQYF

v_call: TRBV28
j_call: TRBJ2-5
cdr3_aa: CASSLPGQIQETQYF

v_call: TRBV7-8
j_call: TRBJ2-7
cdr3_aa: CASSPVLSITGNFYEQYF

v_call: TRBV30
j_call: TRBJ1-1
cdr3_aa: CAWSDDSGKAFF

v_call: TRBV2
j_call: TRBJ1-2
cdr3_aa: CASSVVQAPPANYGYTF

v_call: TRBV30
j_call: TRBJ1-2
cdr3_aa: CAWASDRDYGYTF

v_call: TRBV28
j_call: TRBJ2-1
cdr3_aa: CASSLDNPPEQFF

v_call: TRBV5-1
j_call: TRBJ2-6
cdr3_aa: CASSLTPGASSGANVLTF

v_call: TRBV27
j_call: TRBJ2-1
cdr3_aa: CASSSGPRRAGVGEQFF

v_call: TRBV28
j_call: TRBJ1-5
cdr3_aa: CASNTGGVSNQPQHF

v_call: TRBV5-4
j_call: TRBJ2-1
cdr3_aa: CASSLPRQGIYNEQFF

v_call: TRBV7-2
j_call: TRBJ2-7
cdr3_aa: CASSPPGQGLQTYEQYF

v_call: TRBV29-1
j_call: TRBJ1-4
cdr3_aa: CSGRGMTNEKLFF